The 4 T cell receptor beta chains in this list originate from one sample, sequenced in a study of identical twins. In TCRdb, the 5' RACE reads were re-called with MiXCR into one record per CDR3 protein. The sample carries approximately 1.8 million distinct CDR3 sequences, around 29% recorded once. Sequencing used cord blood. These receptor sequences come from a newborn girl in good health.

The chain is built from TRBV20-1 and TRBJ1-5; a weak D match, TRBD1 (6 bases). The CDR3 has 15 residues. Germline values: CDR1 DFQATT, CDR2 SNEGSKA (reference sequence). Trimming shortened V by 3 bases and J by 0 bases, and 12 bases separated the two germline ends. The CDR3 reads CSARAGEYSNQPQHF. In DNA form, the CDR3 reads TGCAGTGCTAGGGCAGGGGAGTATAGCAATCAGCCCCAGCATTTT.

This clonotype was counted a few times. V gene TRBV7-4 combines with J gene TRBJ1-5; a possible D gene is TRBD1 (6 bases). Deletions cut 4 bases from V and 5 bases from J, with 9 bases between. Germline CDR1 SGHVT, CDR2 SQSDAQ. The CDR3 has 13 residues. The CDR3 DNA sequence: TGTGCCAGCAGCTGGACAGCCGATCAGCCCCAGCATTTT. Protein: CASSWTADQPQHF. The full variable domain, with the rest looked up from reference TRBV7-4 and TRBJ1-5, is GAGVSQSPRYKVAKRGRDVALRCDSISGHVTLYWYRQTLGQGSEVLTYSQSDAQRDKSGRPSGRFSAERPERSVSTLKIQRTEQGDSAVYLCASSWTADQPQHFGDGTRLSIL.

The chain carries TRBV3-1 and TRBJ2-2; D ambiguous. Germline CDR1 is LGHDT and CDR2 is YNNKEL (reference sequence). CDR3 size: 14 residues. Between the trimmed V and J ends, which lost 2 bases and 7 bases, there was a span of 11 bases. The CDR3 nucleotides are TGTGCCAGCAGCCAAACTTATGGTATCGGGGAGCTGTTTTTT. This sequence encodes CASSQTYGIGELFF.

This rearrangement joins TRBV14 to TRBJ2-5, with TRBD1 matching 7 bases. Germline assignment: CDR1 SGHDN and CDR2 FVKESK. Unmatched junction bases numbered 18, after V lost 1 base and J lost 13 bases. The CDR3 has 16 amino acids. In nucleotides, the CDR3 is TGTGCCAGCAGCCAAGGCCGGGACAGCCTTTACAATGAGCGGTACTTC. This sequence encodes CASSQGRDSLYNERYF.